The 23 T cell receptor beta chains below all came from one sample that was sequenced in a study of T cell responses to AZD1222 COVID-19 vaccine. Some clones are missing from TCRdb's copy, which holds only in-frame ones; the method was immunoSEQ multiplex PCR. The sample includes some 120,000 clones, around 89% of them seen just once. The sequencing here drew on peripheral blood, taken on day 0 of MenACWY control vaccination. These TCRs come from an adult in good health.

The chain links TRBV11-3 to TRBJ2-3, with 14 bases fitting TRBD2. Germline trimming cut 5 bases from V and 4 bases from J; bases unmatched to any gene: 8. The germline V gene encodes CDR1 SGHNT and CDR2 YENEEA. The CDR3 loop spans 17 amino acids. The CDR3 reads CASSKRTSGRSPDTQYF. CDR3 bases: TGTGCCAGCAGCAAAAGGACTAGCGGGAGGTCCCCAGATACGCAGTATTTT.

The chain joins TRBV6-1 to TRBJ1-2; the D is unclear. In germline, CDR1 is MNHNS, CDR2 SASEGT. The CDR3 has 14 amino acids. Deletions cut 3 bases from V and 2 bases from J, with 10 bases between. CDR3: CASSEGGTNYGYTF. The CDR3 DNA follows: TGTGCCAGCAGTGAGGGAGGAACGAACTATGGCTACACCTTC.

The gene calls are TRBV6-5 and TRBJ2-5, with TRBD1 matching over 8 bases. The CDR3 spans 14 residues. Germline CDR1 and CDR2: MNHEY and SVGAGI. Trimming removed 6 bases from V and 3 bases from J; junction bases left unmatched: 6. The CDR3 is CASSRWTGKETQYF. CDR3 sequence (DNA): TGTGCCAGCAGCCGTTGGACAGGGAAAGAGACCCAGTACTTC.

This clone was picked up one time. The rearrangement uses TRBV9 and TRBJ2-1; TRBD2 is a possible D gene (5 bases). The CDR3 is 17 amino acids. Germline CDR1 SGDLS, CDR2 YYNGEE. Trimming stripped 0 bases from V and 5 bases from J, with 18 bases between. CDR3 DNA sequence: TGTGCCAGCAGCGTAGCGAGGGAGAGGACCCTTGACAATGAGCAGTTCTTC. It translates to CASSVARERTLDNEQFF. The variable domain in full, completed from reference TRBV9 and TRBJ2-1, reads DSGVTQTPKHLITATGQRVTLRCSPRSGDLSVYWYQQSLDQGLQFLIQYYNGEERAKGNILERFSAQQFPDLHSELNLSSLELGDSALYFCASSVARERTLDNEQFFGPGTRLTVL.

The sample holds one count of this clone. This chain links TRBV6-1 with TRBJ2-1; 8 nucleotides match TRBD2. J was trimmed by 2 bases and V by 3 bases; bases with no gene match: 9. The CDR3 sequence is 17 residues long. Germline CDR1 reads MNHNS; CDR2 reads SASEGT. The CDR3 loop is CASSDPSSGPTYNEQFF. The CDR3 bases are TGTGCCAGCAGTGACCCTTCTAGCGGGCCCACCTACAATGAGCAGTTCTTC.

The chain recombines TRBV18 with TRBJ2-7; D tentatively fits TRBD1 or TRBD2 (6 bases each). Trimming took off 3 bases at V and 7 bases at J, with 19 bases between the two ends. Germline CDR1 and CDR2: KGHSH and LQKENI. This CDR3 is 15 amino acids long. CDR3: CASSPVRGGLGEQYF. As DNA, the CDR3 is TGTGCCAGCTCACCTGTGAGAGGGGGGCTCGGTGAGCAGTACTTC.

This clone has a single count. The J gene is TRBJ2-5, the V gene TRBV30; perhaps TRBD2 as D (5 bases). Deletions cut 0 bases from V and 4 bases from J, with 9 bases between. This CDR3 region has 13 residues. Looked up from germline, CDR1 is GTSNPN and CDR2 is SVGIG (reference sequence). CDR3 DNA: TGTGCCTGGAGTGTACGAGGGTTAGAGACCCAGTACTTC. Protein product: CAWSVRGLETQYF.

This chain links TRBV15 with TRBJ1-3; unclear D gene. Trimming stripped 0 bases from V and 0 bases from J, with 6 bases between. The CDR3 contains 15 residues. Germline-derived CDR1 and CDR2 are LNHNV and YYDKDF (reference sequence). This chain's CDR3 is CATSRDPDSGNTIYF. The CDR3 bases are TGTGCCACCAGCAGAGATCCGGACTCTGGAAACACCATATATTTT.

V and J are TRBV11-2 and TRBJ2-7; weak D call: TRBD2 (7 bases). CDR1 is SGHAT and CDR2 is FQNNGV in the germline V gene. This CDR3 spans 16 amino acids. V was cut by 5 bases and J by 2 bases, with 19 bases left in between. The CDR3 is CASSPVGGRAAYEQYF. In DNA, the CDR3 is TGTGCCAGCAGCCCAGTGGGGGGGCGAGCCGCCTACGAGCAGTACTTC.

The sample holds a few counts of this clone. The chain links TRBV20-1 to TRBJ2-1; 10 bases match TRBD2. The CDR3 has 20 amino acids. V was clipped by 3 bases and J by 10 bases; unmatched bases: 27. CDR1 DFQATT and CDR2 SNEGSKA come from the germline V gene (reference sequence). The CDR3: CSASGTGRETSGIGGREQFF. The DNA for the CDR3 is TGCAGTGCTAGTGGGACTGGGAGGGAAACTAGCGGGATCGGGGGACGCGAGCAGTTCTTC.

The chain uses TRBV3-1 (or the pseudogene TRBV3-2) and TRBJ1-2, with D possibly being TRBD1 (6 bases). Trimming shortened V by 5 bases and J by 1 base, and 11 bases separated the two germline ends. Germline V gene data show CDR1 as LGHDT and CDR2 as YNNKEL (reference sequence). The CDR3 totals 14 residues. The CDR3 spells CASSGQRVNYGYTF. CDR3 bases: TGTGCCAGCAGCGGACAGAGGGTTAACTATGGCTACACCTTC.

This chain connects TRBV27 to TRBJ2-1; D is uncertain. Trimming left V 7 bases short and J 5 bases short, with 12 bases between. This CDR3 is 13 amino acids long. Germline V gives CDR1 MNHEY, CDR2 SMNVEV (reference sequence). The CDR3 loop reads CASTPALHNEQFF. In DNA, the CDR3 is TGTGCCAGCACCCCTGCTTTGCACAATGAGCAGTTCTTC.

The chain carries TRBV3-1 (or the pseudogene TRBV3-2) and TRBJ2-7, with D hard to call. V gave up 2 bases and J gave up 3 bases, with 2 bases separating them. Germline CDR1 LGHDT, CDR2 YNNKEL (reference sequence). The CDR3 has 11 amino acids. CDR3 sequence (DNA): TGTGCCAGCAGCCAACTCTACGAGCAGTACTTC. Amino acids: CASSQLYEQYF.

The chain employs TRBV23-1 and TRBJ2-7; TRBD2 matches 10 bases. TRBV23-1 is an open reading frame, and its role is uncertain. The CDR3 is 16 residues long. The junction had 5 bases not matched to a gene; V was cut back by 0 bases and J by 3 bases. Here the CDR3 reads CASSQSIASGGYEQYF. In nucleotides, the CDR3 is TGCGCCAGCAGTCAATCGATCGCTAGCGGGGGCTACGAGCAGTACTTC.

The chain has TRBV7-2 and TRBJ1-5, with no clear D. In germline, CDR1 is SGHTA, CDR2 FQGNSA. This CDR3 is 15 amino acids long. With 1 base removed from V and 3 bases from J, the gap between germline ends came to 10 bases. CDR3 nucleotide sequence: TGTGCCAGCAGCTTAGAAATGACAAACAATCAGCCCCAGCATTTT. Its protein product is CASSLEMTNNQPQHF. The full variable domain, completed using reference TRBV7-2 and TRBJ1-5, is GAGVSQSPSNKVTEKGKDVELRCDPISGHTALYWYRQSLGQGLEFLIYFQGNSAPDKSGLPSDRFSAERTGGSVSTLTIQRTQQEDSAVYLCASSLEMTNNQPQHFGDGTRLSIL.

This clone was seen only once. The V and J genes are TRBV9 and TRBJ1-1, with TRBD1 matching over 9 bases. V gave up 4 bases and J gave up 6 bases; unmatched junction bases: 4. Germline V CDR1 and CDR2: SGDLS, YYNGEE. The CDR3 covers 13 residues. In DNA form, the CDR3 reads TGTGCCAGCAGCCTTGGACAGGGGTCTGAAGCTTTCTTT. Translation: CASSLGQGSEAFF.

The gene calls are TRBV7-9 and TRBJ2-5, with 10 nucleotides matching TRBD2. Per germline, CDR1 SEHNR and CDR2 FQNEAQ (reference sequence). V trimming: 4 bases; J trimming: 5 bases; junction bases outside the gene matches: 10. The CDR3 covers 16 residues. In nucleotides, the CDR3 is TGTGCCAGCAGCTCGCTAGCGGGAGTGGGCGTTGAGACCCAGTACTTC. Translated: CASSSLAGVGVETQYF.

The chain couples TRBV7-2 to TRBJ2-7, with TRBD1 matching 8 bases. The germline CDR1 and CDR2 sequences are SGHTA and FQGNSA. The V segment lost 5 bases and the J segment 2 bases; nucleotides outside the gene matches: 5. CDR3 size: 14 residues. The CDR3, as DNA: TGTGCCAGCAGCCCCCGGGACAGGACCTACGAGCAGTACTTC. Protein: CASSPRDRTYEQYF.

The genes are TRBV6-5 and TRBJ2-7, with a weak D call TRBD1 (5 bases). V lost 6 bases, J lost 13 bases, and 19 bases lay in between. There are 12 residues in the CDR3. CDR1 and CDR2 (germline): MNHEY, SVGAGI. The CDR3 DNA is TGTGCCAGCAGACCAGGGCAGGGAATCCCCTACTTC. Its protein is CASRPGQGIPYF.

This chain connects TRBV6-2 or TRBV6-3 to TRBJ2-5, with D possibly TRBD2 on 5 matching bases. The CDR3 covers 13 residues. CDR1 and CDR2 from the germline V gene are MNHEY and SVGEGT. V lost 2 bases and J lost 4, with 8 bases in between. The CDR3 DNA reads TGTGCCAGCAGTTACCGGGATAGAGAGACCCAGTACTTC. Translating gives CASSYRDRETQYF.

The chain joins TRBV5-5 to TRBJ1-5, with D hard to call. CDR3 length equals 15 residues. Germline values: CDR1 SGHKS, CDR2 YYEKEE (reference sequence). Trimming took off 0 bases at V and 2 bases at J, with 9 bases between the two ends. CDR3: CASSLDPGRNQPQHF. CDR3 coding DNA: TGTGCCAGCAGCTTGGACCCGGGTCGCAATCAGCCCCAGCATTTT.

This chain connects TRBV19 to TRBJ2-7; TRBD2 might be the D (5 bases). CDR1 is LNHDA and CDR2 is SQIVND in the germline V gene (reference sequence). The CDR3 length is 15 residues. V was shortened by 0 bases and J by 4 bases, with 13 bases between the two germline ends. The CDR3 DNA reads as TGTGCCAGTAGTATAGATCGTTTCCCGGGGTACGAGCAGTACTTC. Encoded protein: CASSIDRFPGYEQYF.

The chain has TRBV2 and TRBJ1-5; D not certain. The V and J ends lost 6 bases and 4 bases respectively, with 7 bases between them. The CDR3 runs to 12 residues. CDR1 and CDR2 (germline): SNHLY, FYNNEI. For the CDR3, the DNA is TGTGCCAGCAGGACCCTTAATCAGCCCCAGCATTTT. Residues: CASRTLNQPQHF.